This TCR beta chain was captured by sequencing in a study of CD8 T cells in Susac syndrome. General study results and limits: The authors acknowledged that their TCR sequencing and HLA analysis involved a relatively small number of individuals.

V was pared by 2 bases and J by 2 bases, with 10 bases between. Germline values: CDR1 GTSNPN, CDR2 SVGIG (reference sequence). The CDR3 length is 14 residues. When the RNA was reverse transcribed, random hexamers were used with an input of about 0.5 to 1 ug. TCR beta CDR3 was amplified by immunoSEQ covering 54 Vbeta and 13 Jbeta. Each CDR3 protein is one row after TCRdb ran MiXCR on the immunoSEQ multiplex PCR reads. Of 150,000 to 200,000 distinct CDR3 sequences listed, about 95% are singletons. Sequencing targeted TCR beta in T cells from blood (CD8+ and CD4+). While CD8+ and CD4+ T cells were isolated negatively, TEMRA cells were enriched by FACS. With regard to this clonotype: As yet, its antigen is unknown.

Sequencing input: CD4+ T cells from PBMCs. The receptor's source is a human donor in good health. V and J are TRBV30 and TRBJ1-5; D might be TRBD1 (6 bases). CDR3 sequence reads: CAWSLAGGNQPQHF. The CDR3 nucleotides are TGTGCCTGGAGTTTGGCAGGGGGCAATCAGCCCCAGCATTTT. The variable domain in full, completed from reference TRBV30 and TRBJ1-5, reads SQTIHQWPATLVQPVGSPLSLECTVEGTSNPNLYWYRQAAGRGLQLLFYSVGIGQISSEVPQNLSASRPQDRQFILSSKKLLLSDSGFYLCAWSLAGGNQPQHFGDGTRLSIL.